The T cell receptor beta chain described here comes from a study of blood T cell repertoires in COVID-19. Repertoires were generated with immunoSEQ multiplex PCR, while TCRdb's copy carries only in-frame clones and drops some. The sample contains around 220,000 clones, less than 90% of which appear only once. This CDR3 comprises 18 residues. Germline V gene lookup returns CDR1 ENHRY and CDR2 SYGVKD. Trimming at V came to 2 bases and at J to 0 bases, leaving 9 bases not matched to a gene. The TCR was taken from a middle-aged woman who had recovered from COVID-19. Specimen: PBMCs or T cells enriched from blood (not recorded which). The chain links TRBV10-3 to TRBJ2-3; 9 bases align to TRBD2. The CDR3 loop is CAISESLGGRASTDTQYF. DNA of the CDR3: TGTGCCATCAGTGAGAGCTTAGGCGGGAGGGCCAGCACAGATACGCAGTATTTT.